There are many counts of the clone carrying this T cell receptor beta chain. Its specificity is unknown. V was shortened by 6 bases and J by 10 bases, with 9 bases between the two germline ends. The CDR3 is 9 amino acids. CDR1 and CDR2 from the germline V gene are DFQATT and SNEGSKA (reference sequence). Profiling relied on immunoSEQ multiplex PCR, and the TCRdb table lists in-frame clones only, not all of them. The sample holds roughly 45,000 clones, and no clone turns up only once. The data are from a study of T cells after posttransplantation cyclophosphamide. Study-level findings and limits: TRB overlap between skin or GI tissue T cells and blood was limited.

The chain employs TRBV20-1 and TRBJ1-2; maybe TRBD1 (5 bases). The sequence was obtained from a man between 40 and 49 years old in good health, CMV-negative, and a related stem cell transplant donor. Sequencing used PBMCs. The DNA for the CDR3 is TGCAGTGCCTGGGACTACTACACCTTC. It translates to CSAWDYYTF.